The next 25 T cell receptor beta chains were all read from a single sample in a study of control samples from healthy donors and cancer patients. Clones were read by immunoSEQ multiplex PCR, and TCRdb kept only the in-frame ones, dropping some. The sample has approximately 87,000 clones; 86% are singletons. The sample taken for sequencing was blood. These TCRs come from a woman aged 45-65 years in good health.

A single count supports this clone. The V gene is TRBV19, the J gene TRBJ1-2, with 8 nucleotides matching TRBD1. Germline loops: CDR1 LNHDA, CDR2 SQIVND (reference sequence). V shed 9 bases and J 0 bases; nucleotides not matched to a gene: 9. This CDR3 has 15 residues. CDR3 DNA sequence: TGTGCCAGCTGGACAGGGATTAGGGCTAACTATGGCTACACCTTC. This sequence encodes CASWTGIRANYGYTF.

This clone has just one count. This chain joins TRBV4-2 and TRBJ2-3; D is unresolved. This CDR3 comprises 15 residues. The V gene lost 4 bases and the J gene lost 0 bases, with 11 bases spanning the gap. The germline V gene has CDR1 LGHNA and CDR2 YNFKEQ. The CDR3 nucleotides read TGTGCCAGCAGCCGTGTGGAAGGCAGCACAGATACGCAGTATTTT. It yields the protein CASSRVEGSTDTQYF.

The chain recombines TRBV5-4 with TRBJ2-5; possible D gene TRBD1, 5 bases. Germline CDR1 SGHNT, CDR2 YYREEE (reference sequence). This CDR3 spans 15 amino acids. The ends were cut back, 0 bases at V and 2 bases at J, with 11 bases in the middle. This CDR3 reads CASSLDQGPQETQYF. The DNA of the CDR3 is TGTGCCAGCAGCTTGGACCAGGGTCCTCAAGAGACCCAGTACTTC.

This clone was seen once. The rearrangement joins TRBV6-2 or TRBV6-3 to TRBJ2-4; 8 nucleotides match TRBD2. V trimming: 4 bases; J trimming: 4 bases; junction bases outside the gene matches: 3. Germline values: CDR1 MNHEY, CDR2 SVGEGT. The CDR3 is 14 amino acids. CDR3 protein: CASSLSGRKNIQYF. DNA of the CDR3: TGTGCCAGCAGTTTAAGCGGGAGAAAAAACATTCAGTACTTC.

This clone was recorded a few times. The chain carries TRBV6-2 or TRBV6-3 and TRBJ1-1; D call uncertain. The V end lost 4 bases, the J end lost 1 base, and 13 bases lay between the germline ends. The CDR3 contains 15 residues. Germline V gene lookup returns CDR1 MNHEY and CDR2 SVGEGT. The CDR3 coding sequence is TGTGCCAGCAGTTCCTCGGGAGGGAGGAACACTGAAGCTTTCTTT. Translated: CASSSSGGRNTEAFF.

The CDR3 DNA is TGTGCCAGCAGTGAATTGGACCCGGGGCGAGAGACCCAGTACTTC. It encodes CASSELDPGRETQYF. J is TRBJ2-5 and V is TRBV25-1; perhaps D is TRBD1 or TRBD2 (5 bases each). V shed 1 base and J shed 4 bases, with 13 bases lying between them. The CDR3 totals 15 residues. Germline lookup yields CDR1 MGHDK and CDR2 SYGVNS.

J is TRBJ2-5 and V is TRBV7-2, with a tentative D call TRBD1 (6 bases). The CDR3 extends over 14 amino acids. Germline CDR1 reads SGHTA; CDR2 reads FQGNSA. Trimming took 5 bases from V and 4 from J, leaving 14 bases between them. The CDR3 nucleotides are TGTGCCAGCAGCCGTAACAGGGCCGCAGAGACCCAGTACTTC. Translating gives CASSRNRAAETQYF.

The V and J genes are TRBV6-1 and TRBJ1-2; D ambiguous. In germline, CDR1 is MNHNS, CDR2 SASEGT. The V end was cut by 1 base, the J end by 2 bases, with 11 bases between. The CDR3 runs to 15 residues. In DNA form, the CDR3 reads TGTGCCAGCAGTGAAGTAATGCGCCCCAACTATGGCTACACCTTC. Translated: CASSEVMRPNYGYTF.

The chain recombines TRBV28 with TRBJ1-1, with unresolved D. The CDR3 covers 15 residues. CDR1 and CDR2 (germline): MDHEN, SYDVKM. Trimming removed 3 bases at V and 2 bases at J, with 13 bases between. The CDR3 nucleotides are TGTGCCAGCAGTTTCGGACGGCCAGTAAACACTGAAGCTTTCTTT. It is translated as CASSFGRPVNTEAFF.

The V call is TRBV4-2, the J call TRBJ2-7, with 10 bases identical to TRBD2. Losses at the gene ends were 3 bases for V and 3 bases for J; bases not matched to a gene: 2. Germline V gene data show CDR1 as LGHNA and CDR2 as YNFKEQ. The CDR3 is 14 amino acids. CDR3 loop: CASSHRTSGYEQYF. As DNA, the CDR3 is TGTGCCAGCAGCCACCGGACTAGCGGCTACGAGCAGTACTTC.

The chain employs TRBV2 and TRBJ2-1; 12 nucleotides agree with TRBD2. The CDR3 length is 19 residues. Germline trimming cut 2 bases from V and 6 bases from J; bases unmatched to any gene: 14. Per germline, CDR1 SNHLY and CDR2 FYNNEI. CDR3 protein: CASSELGLAGIIRGNEQFF. CDR3 sequence (DNA): TGTGCCAGCAGTGAACTTGGACTAGCGGGAATCATTAGGGGCAATGAGCAGTTCTTC.

This rearrangement joins TRBV27 to TRBJ2-1, with 7 positions matching TRBD2. Germline CDR1 MNHEY, CDR2 SMNVEV (reference sequence). With 6 bases clipped from V and 6 bases from J, the junction kept 11 bases outside the gene matches. The CDR3 sequence is 15 residues long. The CDR3 here is CASSPPGLSANEQFF. As DNA, the CDR3 is TGTGCCAGCAGCCCACCGGGACTAAGCGCCAATGAGCAGTTCTTC.

V gene TRBV18 combines with J gene TRBJ2-7, with 9 bases lining up with TRBD1. J lost 1 base, V lost 6 bases, and 7 bases had no gene match. This CDR3 is 15 amino acids long. CDR1 KGHSH and CDR2 LQKENI come from the germline V gene. CDR3: CASSRPGTGSYEQYF. The CDR3 nucleotides are TGTGCCAGCTCTCGTCCCGGGACAGGGTCCTACGAGCAGTACTTC. Full variable domain (outside the CDR3, taken from reference TRBV18 and TRBJ2-7): NAGVMQNPRHLVRRRGQEARLRCSPMKGHSHVYWYRQLPEEGLKFMVYLQKENIIDESGMPKERFSAEFPKEGPSILRIQQVVRGDSAAYFCASSRPGTGSYEQYFGPGTRLTVT.

The chain uses TRBV5-1 and TRBJ2-5, with TRBD2 matching over 7 bases. This CDR3 is built from 19 residues. Germline CDR1 reads SGHRS; CDR2 reads YFSETQ. The trim removed 4 bases at V and 4 bases at J, leaving 22 bases unmatched. As DNA, the CDR3 is TGCGCCAGCAGCCCGACTAGGTCGGGGGGATTTGGGGTTACAGAGACCCAGTACTTC. Its protein product is CASSPTRSGGFGVTETQYF.

The chain combines TRBV4-3 with TRBJ2-7; TRBD1 aligns across 10 bases. In germline, CDR1 is LGHNA, CDR2 YSLEER. This CDR3 is 14 amino acids long. V shed 5 bases and J 4 bases; nucleotides not matched to a gene: 5. CDR3 nucleotides: TGCGCCAGCAGCGAAGCGGGACAGGGGTACGAGCAGTACTTC. This translates into CASSEAGQGYEQYF.

The V gene is TRBV6-6, the J gene TRBJ1-5; 9 nucleotides match TRBD1. The J segment lost 5 bases and the V segment lost 4 bases, leaving 3 bases of the junction unmatched. The CDR3 has 14 amino acids. Germline CDR1 and CDR2: MNHNY and SVGAGI (reference sequence). CDR3 DNA: TGTGCCAGCAGTTGGAGGACAGGGGATCAGCCCCAGCATTTT. Translation: CASSWRTGDQPQHF.

The V gene is TRBV29-1, the J gene TRBJ2-7; D is ambiguous. V was cut by 3 bases and J by 2 bases, with 11 bases left in between. The CDR3 length is 13 residues. Looked up from germline, CDR1 is SQVTM and CDR2 is ANQGSEA. The CDR3 DNA sequence: TGCAGCGTTGACCGAGGCGGCACCTACGAGCAGTACTTC. This gives the protein CSVDRGGTYEQYF.

Only one count was recorded for this clone. The chain recombines TRBV6-6 with TRBJ2-3, with 14 bases identical to TRBD2. The CDR3 contains 16 residues. CDR1 MNHNY and CDR2 SVGAGI come from the germline V gene (reference sequence). V lost 4 bases to trimming and J lost 3 bases; unmatched junction nucleotides: 3. CDR3 region: CASSSRLAGGTDTQYF. The DNA of the CDR3 is TGTGCCAGCAGTTCTCGACTAGCGGGGGGGACAGATACGCAGTATTTT.

The CDR3: CASSQGLAGLTGELFF. In DNA, the CDR3 is TGTGCCAGCAGCCAGGGACTAGCGGGACTCACCGGGGAGCTGTTTTTT. The J gene is TRBJ2-2, the V gene TRBV5-6, with 13 bases fitting TRBD2. V lost 4 bases and J lost 4; bases outside the gene matches: 4. CDR3 length: 16 amino acids. Germline assignment: CDR1 SGHDT and CDR2 YYEEEE. The variable domain in full, with the rest retrieved from reference TRBV5-6 and TRBJ2-2, is DAGVTQSPTHLIKTRGQQVTLRCSPKSGHDTVSWYQQALGQGPQFIFQYYEEEERQRGNFPDRFSGHQFPNYSSELNVNALLLGDSALYLCASSQGLAGLTGELFFGEGSRLTVL.

The chain couples TRBV11-2 to TRBJ2-1, with D maybe TRBD1 (5 bases). Trimming stripped 4 bases from V and 10 bases from J, with 8 bases between. The CDR3 has 11 amino acids. Germline V gene lookup returns CDR1 SGHAT and CDR2 FQNNGV. The CDR3 is CASSSYREQFF. CDR3 nucleotides: TGTGCCAGCAGCTCATACAGGGAGCAGTTCTTC.

The J gene is TRBJ2-7, the V gene TRBV21-1; TRBD2, the table's D call, was not compared with the DNA. TRBV21-1 is marked as a pseudogene. CDR3 size: 15 residues. CDR3 in amino acids: CAKWLAGARSYEQYF. The DNA of the CDR3 is TGTGCCAAGTGGCTAGCGGGAGCTAGGTCCTACGAGCAGTACTTC.

V gene TRBV4-3 combines with J gene TRBJ2-6, with TRBD2 matching 7 bases. V trimming: 0 bases; J trimming: 0 bases; junction bases outside the gene matches: 8. From germline, CDR1 is LGHNA and CDR2 YSLEER. The CDR3 runs to 19 residues. The CDR3 region is CASSQDLSGGSSGANVLTF. DNA of the CDR3: TGCGCCAGCAGCCAAGATTTGTCGGGAGGTTCCTCTGGGGCCAACGTCCTGACTTTC.

This clone was seen once. The genes are TRBV5-6 and TRBJ1-2, with D possibly being TRBD1 (5 bases). From germline, CDR1 is SGHDT and CDR2 YYEEEE. The CDR3 spans 15 residues. V was pared by 5 bases and J by 3 bases, with 17 bases between. The CDR3 here is CASRYTTGTHYGYTF. The CDR3 DNA reads TGTGCCAGCAGGTATACTACCGGGACGCACTATGGCTACACCTTC.

This chain joins TRBV11-3 and TRBJ2-7, with TRBD2 matching over 8 bases. The germline CDR1 and CDR2 sequences are SGHNT and YENEEA. With 2 bases clipped from V and 2 bases from J, the junction kept 2 bases outside the gene matches. CDR3 size: 14 residues. In nucleotides, the CDR3 is TGTGCCAGCAGCTTAAGGCGGGAGGCCTACGAGCAGTACTTC. It translates to CASSLRREAYEQYF.

The chain has TRBV15 and TRBJ1-2, with unresolved D. This CDR3 has 13 amino acids. Germline assignment: CDR1 LNHNV and CDR2 YYDKDF (reference sequence). With 4 bases removed from V and 5 bases from J, the gap between germline ends came to 11 bases. The CDR3 DNA sequence: TGTGCCACCAGCAAACTAAGTTCTTATGGCTACACCTTC. This sequence encodes CATSKLSSYGYTF.